This passage covers 2 T cell receptor beta chains from one sample sequenced in a study of blood T cell repertoires in COVID-19. Sequencing was performed with immunoSEQ multiplex PCR; in TCRdb, only in-frame clones are kept and a portion is missing. The sample has some 310,000 clones; 80% to 90% are singletons. Sequencing input: peripheral blood. These receptors were collected from a middle-aged man with active or convalescent COVID-19.

In the case of this clone: Different DNA sequences within this sample yield the same CDR3. This chain uses TRBV5-4 with TRBJ1-6, with D perhaps matching TRBD1 (6 bases). CDR1 and CDR2 (germline): SGHNT, YYREEE (reference sequence). The V gene lost 0 bases and the J gene lost 7 bases, with 8 bases spanning the gap. This CDR3 spans 14 amino acids. CDR3: CASSLDRANSPLHF. CDR3 nucleotides: TGTGCCAGCAGCTTGGACAGGGCGAATTCACCCCTCCACTTT. Full variable domain (missing parts from reference TRBV5-4 and TRBJ1-6): ETGVTQSPTHLIKTRGQQVTLRCSSQSGHNTVSWYQQALGQGPQFIFQYYREEENGRGNFPPRFSGLQFPNYSSELNVNALELDDSALYLCASSLDRANSPLHFGNGTRLTVT.

The rearrangement joins TRBV5-6 to TRBJ2-5, with 8 nucleotides matching TRBD1. The CDR3 has 15 amino acids. Losses at the gene ends were 4 bases for V and 3 bases for J; bases not matched to a gene: 8. The germline CDR1 and CDR2 sequences are SGHDT and YYEEEE. The CDR3 sequence is CASSRSWTGKETQYF. The CDR3 region has the DNA TGTGCCAGCAGCCGATCCTGGACAGGGAAAGAGACCCAGTACTTC.